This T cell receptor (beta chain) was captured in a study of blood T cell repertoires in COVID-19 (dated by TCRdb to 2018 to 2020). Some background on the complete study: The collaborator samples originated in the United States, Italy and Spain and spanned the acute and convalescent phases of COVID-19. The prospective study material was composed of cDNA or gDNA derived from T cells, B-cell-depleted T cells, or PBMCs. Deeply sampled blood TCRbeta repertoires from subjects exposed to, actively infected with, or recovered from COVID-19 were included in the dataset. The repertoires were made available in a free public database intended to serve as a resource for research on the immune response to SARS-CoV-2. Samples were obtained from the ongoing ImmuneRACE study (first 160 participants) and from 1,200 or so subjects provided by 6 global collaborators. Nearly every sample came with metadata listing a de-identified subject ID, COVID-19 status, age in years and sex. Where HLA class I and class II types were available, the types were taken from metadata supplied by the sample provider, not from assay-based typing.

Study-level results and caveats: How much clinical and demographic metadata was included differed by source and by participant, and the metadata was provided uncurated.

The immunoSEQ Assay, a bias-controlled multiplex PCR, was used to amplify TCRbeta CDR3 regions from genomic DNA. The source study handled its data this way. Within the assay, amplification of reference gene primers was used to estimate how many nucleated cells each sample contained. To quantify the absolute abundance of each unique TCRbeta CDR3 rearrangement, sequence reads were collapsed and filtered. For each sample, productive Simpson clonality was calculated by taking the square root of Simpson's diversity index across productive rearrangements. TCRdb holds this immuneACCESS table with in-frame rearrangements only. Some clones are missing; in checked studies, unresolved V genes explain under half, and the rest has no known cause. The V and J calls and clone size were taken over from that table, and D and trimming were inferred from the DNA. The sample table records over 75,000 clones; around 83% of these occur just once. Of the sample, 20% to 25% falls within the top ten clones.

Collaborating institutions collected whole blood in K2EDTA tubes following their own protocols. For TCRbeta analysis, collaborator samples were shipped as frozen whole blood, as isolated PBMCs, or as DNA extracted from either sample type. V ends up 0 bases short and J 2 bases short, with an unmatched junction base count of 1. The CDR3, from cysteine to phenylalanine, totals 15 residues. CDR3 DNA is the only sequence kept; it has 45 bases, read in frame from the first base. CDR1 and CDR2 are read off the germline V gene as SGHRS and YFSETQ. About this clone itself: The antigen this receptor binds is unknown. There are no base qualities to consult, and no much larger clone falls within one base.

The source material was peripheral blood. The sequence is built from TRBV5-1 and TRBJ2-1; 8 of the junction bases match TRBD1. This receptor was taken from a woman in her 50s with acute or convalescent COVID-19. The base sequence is TGCGCCAGCAGCTTGGGGACAGGGCCCTACAATGAGCAGTTCTTC. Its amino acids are CASSLGTGPYNEQFF. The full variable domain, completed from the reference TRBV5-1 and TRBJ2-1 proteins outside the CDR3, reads KAGVTQTPRYLIKTRGQQVTLSCSPISGHRSVSWYQQTPGQGLQFLFEYFSETQRNKGNFPGRFSGRQFSNSRSEMNVSTLELGDSALYLCASSLGTGPYNEQFFGPGTRLTVL.